Presented here are 29 T cell receptor beta chains from one specimen sequenced in a study of long-term antiretroviral therapy in people with HIV. Run at survey level, the immunoSEQ assay was version v3.0. Method: immunoSEQ multiplex PCR; TCRdb's copy keeps in-frame clones and lacks some. The sample lists some 28,000 clones, approximately 92% occurring once. Specimen: unsorted PBMCs, collected more than 5 years after starting antiretroviral therapy. Receptors originate from a woman aged 40 to 50 with HIV.

The chain carries TRBV5-6 and TRBJ1-3; D gene unclear. The CDR3 loop spans 16 amino acids. Trimming stripped 2 bases from V and 3 bases from J, with 15 bases between. Germline V CDR1 and CDR2: SGHDT, YYEEEE. The CDR3 coding sequence is TGTGCCAGCAGCTTTGAAGGGCTTTCTGTTGGAAACACCATATATTTT. This codes for CASSFEGLSVGNTIYF.

V usage is TRBV7-9 and J usage is TRBJ1-1, with a tentative D call TRBD1 (6 bases). The CDR3 has 13 residues. V was cut by 3 bases and J by 2 bases, with 7 bases left in between. Germline V gene data show CDR1 as SEHNR and CDR2 as FQNEAQ (reference sequence). As DNA, the CDR3 is TGTGCCAGCAGCTTGACAGGTAACACTGAAGCTTTCTTT. Its translation: CASSLTGNTEAFF.

This sequence joins TRBV6-5 and TRBJ2-7; D is unclear. CDR3 size: 15 residues. Germline V lookup: CDR1 MNHEY, CDR2 SVGAGI. The V and J ends lost 3 bases and 2 bases respectively, with 14 bases between them. CDR3 sequence: CASSYYSGPTYEQYF. As DNA, the CDR3 is TGTGCCAGCAGTTATTACTCTGGCCCGACCTACGAGCAGTACTTC.

In this sample, this clone turned up once. The chain employs TRBV5-1 and TRBJ2-1, with D maybe TRBD1 (6 bases). V gave up 3 bases and J gave up 3 bases, with 10 bases separating them. The CDR3 spans 14 residues. CDR1 and CDR2 from the germline V gene are SGHRS and YFSETQ. This chain's CDR3 is CASSSRTVYNEQFF. The CDR3 DNA is TGCGCCAGCAGCTCTCGGACAGTCTACAATGAGCAGTTCTTC.

The chain is built from TRBV6-5 and TRBJ2-5; D unclear. Germline loops: CDR1 MNHEY, CDR2 SVGAGI. The CDR3 extends over 13 amino acids. Trimming cost V 8 bases and J 2 bases, with 12 bases left between them. As DNA, the CDR3 is TGTGCCAGCGGATCCTCAGCTCAAGAGACCCAGTACTTC. This sequence encodes CASGSSAQETQYF.

The chain combines TRBV9 with TRBJ1-6; 9 bases agree with TRBD1. CDR3 length: 16 amino acids. In germline, CDR1 is SGDLS, CDR2 YYNGEE. Unmatched junction bases numbered 8, after V lost 4 bases and J lost 6 bases. Written as DNA, the CDR3 is TGTGCCAGCAGCCCCCCCGGACAGGGGTCTAATTCACCCCTCCACTTT. Translating it yields CASSPPGQGSNSPLHF.

The CDR3 DNA reads as TGTGCCAGCAGCTTAGGCGGCAGGGAACACGAGCAGTACTTC. Translating it yields CASSLGGREHEQYF. V is TRBV7-8 and J is TRBJ2-7; D might be TRBD1 (5 bases). The CDR3 runs to 14 residues. The germline CDR1 and CDR2 sequences are SGHVS and FQNEAQ. The V end lost 1 base, the J end lost 5 bases, and 12 bases lay between the germline ends.

This sequence joins TRBV6-5 and TRBJ2-1; D gene uncertain. The CDR3 has 13 amino acids. Deletions cut 0 bases from V and 5 bases from J, with 5 bases between. The germline CDR1 and CDR2 sequences are MNHEY and SVGAGI. The CDR3 DNA follows: TGTGCCAGCAGTTACTCTCCGAACAATGAGCAGTTCTTC. Encoded protein: CASSYSPNNEQFF.

The chain recombines TRBV7-8 with TRBJ2-3; D not resolved. The length of the CDR3 is 13 residues. Germline V gives CDR1 SGHVS, CDR2 FQNEAQ. V lost 1 base and J 5 bases, leaving 7 bases between the germline ends. The CDR3 DNA is TGTGCCAGCAGCTTAGGGGTAGGAGATACGCAGTATTTT. Amino acids: CASSLGVGDTQYF.

This chain uses TRBV4-1 with TRBJ1-1, with D possibly TRBD1 on 5 matching bases. Germline values: CDR1 MGHRA, CDR2 YSYEKL. The CDR3 sequence is 14 residues long. Trimming removed 1 base at V and 6 bases at J, with 12 bases between. For the CDR3, the DNA is TGCGCCAGCAGCCAAGTTATCGGGGGTTCTGAAGCTTTCTTT. Amino acids: CASSQVIGGSEAFF.

The gene calls are TRBV4-2 and TRBJ2-3; D may correspond to TRBD1 or TRBD2 (5 bases each). This CDR3 region has 15 residues. Trimming shortened V by 0 bases and J by 5 bases, and 12 bases separated the two germline ends. Germline V gives CDR1 LGHNA, CDR2 YNFKEQ. The CDR3 reads CASSQDREGQDTQYF. The CDR3 DNA is TGTGCCAGCAGCCAAGATCGAGAGGGGCAAGATACGCAGTATTTT.

In its sample, this clone was seen a few times. The chain is built from TRBV4-1 and TRBJ2-1; 8 bases agree with TRBD2. Looked up from germline, CDR1 is MGHRA and CDR2 is YSYEKL. The V and J ends lost 0 bases and 3 bases, in that order; junction bases with no gene match: 7. The CDR3 runs to 17 residues. The CDR3 loop is CASSQDGELAVYNEQFF. CDR3 coding DNA: TGCGCCAGCAGCCAAGATGGAGAACTAGCGGTCTACAATGAGCAGTTCTTC.

The rearrangement links TRBV30 to TRBJ1-5, with D maybe TRBD1 (6 bases). Trimming shortened V by 0 bases and J by 4 bases, and 10 bases separated the two germline ends. Germline lookup yields CDR1 GTSNPN and CDR2 SVGIG (reference sequence). CDR3 length: 14 amino acids. The CDR3 DNA sequence: TGTGCCTGGAGTGTAACAGGGCGGAATCAGCCCCAGCATTTT. Its translation is CAWSVTGRNQPQHF.

This clone was recorded once. This chain joins TRBV2 and TRBJ2-5; 11 bases line up with TRBD2. The CDR3 covers 17 residues. The V segment lost 3 bases and the J segment 3 bases; nucleotides outside the gene matches: 9. CDR1 and CDR2 (germline): SNHLY, FYNNEI. CDR3 bases: TGTGCCAGCAGTGAGGTGTTGCGGGGACTAGCGGAAGAGACCCAGTACTTC. Amino acid sequence: CASSEVLRGLAEETQYF. The full variable domain, completed using reference TRBV2 and TRBJ2-5, is EPEVTQTPSHQVTQMGQEVILRCVPISNHLYFYWYRQILGQKVEFLVSFYNNEISEKSEIFDDQFSVERPDGSNFTLKIRSTKLEDSAMYFCASSEVLRGLAEETQYFGPGTRLLVL.

This sequence joins TRBV14 and TRBJ1-5, with 9 bases aligning to TRBD1. J lost 3 bases, V lost 1 base, and 1 base had no gene match. Germline values: CDR1 SGHDN, CDR2 FVKESK. The CDR3 covers 15 residues. The DNA for the CDR3 is TGTGCCAGCAGCCAAGGGACAGGGGTCAATCAGCCCCAGCATTTT. Its translation: CASSQGTGVNQPQHF. The variable domain in full, with the rest retrieved from reference TRBV14 and TRBJ1-5, is EAGVTQFPSHSVIEKGQTVTLRCDPISGHDNLYWYRRVMGKEIKFLLHFVKESKQDESGMPNNRFLAERTGGTYSTLKVQPAELEDSGVYFCASSQGTGVNQPQHFGDGTRLSIL.

This chain uses TRBV11-2 with TRBJ2-3, with 14 bases identical to TRBD2. After removal of 4 bases from V and 4 bases from J, the junction contained 10 bases not matched to a gene. The CDR3 extends over 18 amino acids. CDR1 is SGHAT, CDR2 FQNNGV, per germline. The CDR3 spells CASSYTGLAGAGADTQYF. As DNA, the CDR3 is TGTGCCAGCAGCTATACGGGACTAGCGGGAGCAGGGGCAGATACGCAGTATTTT.

The rearrangement uses TRBV10-3 and TRBJ2-3; no clear D. Germline-derived CDR1 and CDR2 are ENHRY and SYGVKD. The CDR3 is 15 amino acids. Trimming removed 0 bases at V and 0 bases at J, with 7 bases between. The CDR3 sequence: CAISESESSTDTQYF. The CDR3 coding sequence is TGTGCCATCAGTGAGTCAGAATCTAGCACAGATACGCAGTATTTT.

This chain links TRBV9 with TRBJ2-1; D is undetermined. V was shortened by 7 bases and J by 0 bases, with 8 bases between the two germline ends. The length of the CDR3 is 13 residues. The germline V gene has CDR1 SGDLS and CDR2 YYNGEE. The CDR3 region is CASGSSSYNEQFF. CDR3 sequence (DNA): TGTGCCAGCGGGTCGAGCTCCTACAATGAGCAGTTCTTC. Complete variable domain (other parts from reference TRBV9 and TRBJ2-1): DSGVTQTPKHLITATGQRVTLRCSPRSGDLSVYWYQQSLDQGLQFLIQYYNGEERAKGNILERFSAQQFPDLHSELNLSSLELGDSALYFCASGSSSYNEQFFGPGTRLTVL.

Written as DNA, the CDR3 is TGTGCCAGCGGATTCTTAGCGGGGGACAATGAGCAGTTCTTC. Translating it yields CASGFLAGDNEQFF. The chain links TRBV7-6 to TRBJ2-1; 9 bases map to TRBD2. The CDR3 sequence is 14 residues long. The germline V gene encodes CDR1 SGHVS and CDR2 FNYEAQ. V lost 8 bases to trimming and J lost 5 bases; unmatched junction nucleotides: 7. Combining the CDR3 with reference TRBV7-6 and TRBJ2-1 gives the whole variable domain GAGVSQSPRYKVTKRGQDVALRCDPISGHVSLYWYRQALGQGPEFLTYFNYEAQQDKSGLPNDRFSAERPEGSISTLTIQRTEQRDSAMYRCASGFLAGDNEQFFGPGTRLTVL.

The J gene is TRBJ1-1, the V gene TRBV2; D is uncertain. The germline V gene has CDR1 SNHLY and CDR2 FYNNEI. CDR3 length: 14 residues. Trimming cost V 6 bases and J 3 bases, with 14 bases left between them. The CDR3 bases are TGTGCCAGCAGGTCGGATCCCCGGGACACTGAAGCTTTCTTT. It specifies CASRSDPRDTEAFF. Drawing the rest from reference TRBV2 and TRBJ1-1, the complete variable domain is EPEVTQTPSHQVTQMGQEVILRCVPISNHLYFYWYRQILGQKVEFLVSFYNNEISEKSEIFDDQFSVERPDGSNFTLKIRSTKLEDSAMYFCASRSDPRDTEAFFGQGTRLTVV.

This chain links TRBV6-5 with TRBJ2-1; D not certain. V gave up 6 bases and J gave up 8 bases, with 14 bases separating them. The CDR3 sequence is 13 residues long. From germline, CDR1 is MNHEY and CDR2 SVGAGI. For the CDR3, the DNA is TGTGCCAGCAGCGCTCCTATAAGCCATGAGCAGTTCTTC. Translation gives CASSAPISHEQFF.

V and J are TRBV30 and TRBJ2-2; 9 bases agree with TRBD1. Germline V gene lookup returns CDR1 GTSNPN and CDR2 SVGIG (reference sequence). This CDR3 has 14 residues. With V trimmed by 5 bases and J by 1 base, 2 bases remained unmatched. The CDR3 region is CAWRGQGNTGELFF. CDR3 sequence (DNA): TGTGCCTGGCGGGGACAGGGGAACACCGGGGAGCTGTTTTTT. Complete variable domain (other parts from reference TRBV30 and TRBJ2-2): SQTIHQWPATLVQPVGSPLSLECTVEGTSNPNLYWYRQAAGRGLQLLFYSVGIGQISSEVPQNLSASRPQDRQFILSSKKLLLSDSGFYLCAWRGQGNTGELFFGEGSRLTVL.

The chain combines TRBV9 with TRBJ2-3, with D possibly matching TRBD2 (6 bases). Trimming took 0 bases from V and 1 from J, leaving 9 bases between them. The germline V gene encodes CDR1 SGDLS and CDR2 YYNGEE. The CDR3 extends over 15 amino acids. The CDR3: CASSVELAGTDTQYF. The CDR3 DNA reads TGTGCCAGCAGCGTAGAACTAGCTGGCACAGATACGCAGTATTTT.

This clone was seen a single time. V is TRBV7-6 and J is TRBJ2-7; possibly TRBD2 for D (6 bases). V lost 3 bases and J 6 bases, leaving 9 bases between the germline ends. The CDR3 runs 12 residues. CDR1 SGHVS and CDR2 FNYEAQ come from the germline V gene. The CDR3 region is CASSLGGAEQYF. The CDR3, as DNA: TGTGCCAGCAGCTTGGGCGGGGCCGAGCAGTACTTC.

CDR3 nucleotides: TGCGCCAGCAGTGGGCTGGAGAACACTGAAGCTTTCTTT. It specifies CASSGLENTEAFF. This chain links TRBV10-2 with TRBJ1-1; D not resolved. The germline CDR1 and CDR2 sequences are WSHSY and SAAADI. V lost 4 bases and J 1 base, leaving 7 bases between the germline ends. The CDR3 sequence is 13 residues long.

This rearrangement joins TRBV19 to TRBJ2-7; TRBD1 is a possible D gene (9 bases). CDR3 length: 15 residues. Trimming took off 5 bases at V and 2 bases at J, with 16 bases between the two ends. Germline values: CDR1 LNHDA, CDR2 SQIVND (reference sequence). The CDR3 protein is CASSLGGDRAYEQYF. In nucleotides, the CDR3 is TGTGCCAGTAGTCTCGGGGGGGACAGGGCCTACGAGCAGTACTTC.

This clone showed up just a few times. The chain recombines TRBV6-1 with TRBJ1-6; 10 nucleotides align to TRBD1. This CDR3 has 17 amino acids. Germline V gives CDR1 MNHNS, CDR2 SASEGT. V gave up 0 bases and J gave up 8 bases; unmatched junction bases: 7. Written as DNA, the CDR3 is TGTGCCAGCAGTGAAGCGGGGACAGGGGTTTGGGATTCACCCCTCCACTTT. Translated: CASSEAGTGVWDSPLHF.

The rearrangement links TRBV5-1 to TRBJ2-1; a possible D gene is TRBD2 (6 bases). Germline CDR1 and CDR2: SGHRS and YFSETQ. This CDR3 comprises 13 residues. V was cut by 7 bases and J by 3 bases, with 11 bases left in between. The CDR3 loop is CASGGLIYNEQFF. In DNA form, the CDR3 reads TGCGCCAGCGGGGGACTGATCTACAATGAGCAGTTCTTC.

V gene TRBV30 combines with J gene TRBJ2-7; 9 nucleotides line up with TRBD2. CDR1 GTSNPN and CDR2 SVGIG come from the germline V gene (reference sequence). CDR3 length equals 15 residues. Germline trimming cut 4 bases from V and 0 bases from J; bases unmatched to any gene: 7. DNA for the CDR3: TGTGCCTGGACTAAGTCAGCGGGGGGCTCCTACGAGCAGTACTTC. It codes for CAWTKSAGGSYEQYF.